Ten or more counts support the clone carrying this TCR beta chain. The data were obtained in a study of human T cells and chemical hapten exposure. Across the study: The patients were mostly female; they had alopecia areata, totalis or universalis. Small discrepancies in pooled library volume mainly accounted for the varying TCR yields per sample.

Germline assignment: CDR1 KGHSH and CDR2 LQKENI. The V and J ends lost 3 bases and 3 bases respectively, with 12 bases between them. The CDR3 extends over 15 amino acids. Authors' analysis steps: Samples ranged from about 23,224 to 690,600 TCRs, with a median of roughly 93,000. Using its own MiXCR run on the RACE reads, TCRdb lists one record per CDR3 protein. The authors' filters were not applied to this entry. The table has over 300,000 distinct CDR3 sequences, 4% to 6% seen once. Time point specified: pre-sensitization, week 0. Described treatment: therapeutic diphenylcyclopropenone sensitization with weekly scalp DPC. The template was total RNA from unfractionated whole blood.

The starting material was whole blood, obtained in connection with sensitization to the hapten diphenylcyclopropenone (DPC). The chain joins TRBV18 to TRBJ1-5; D might be TRBD1 (5 bases). This TCR derives from a woman aged 45 to 65 with alopecia areata. Some clones in this sample may be carry-over from other donors' samples. The CDR3 sequence is CASSPSQGPNQPQHF. CDR3 nucleotides: TGTGCCAGCTCACCCTCCCAGGGCCCCAATCAGCCCCAGCATTTT.